This T cell receptor beta chain was identified during a study of response to subunit inactivated influenza vaccine. Germline CDR1 and CDR2: WSHSY and SAAADI. V lost 7 bases, J lost 6 bases, and 4 bases stayed unmatched. CDR3 size: 14 residues. A single record per CDR3 protein comes from TCRdb applying MiXCR to the RT-PCR reads. The sample includes more than 550,000 distinct CDR3 sequences, approximately 10% of them seen just once. These data also formed part of another study, on T cells expressing NK-cell markers. That publication notes: Generation of TCR beta cDNA was performed by 5'RACE template switching incorporating UMIs. In several experiments, sorting was confined to alpha-beta TCR T cells through use of an anti-gamma-delta TCR antibody.

The starting material was PBMCs from blood, obtained on the day of vaccination. The source of this sequence is a man aged 50 to 59 who received an inactivated influenza vaccine. The V call is TRBV10-2, the J call TRBJ2-1; the match to TRBD2 covers 12 bases. The CDR3 DNA sequence: TGCGCCAGCACCCAGGGACTAGCGGGCAATGAGCAGTTCTTC. Protein sequence: CASTQGLAGNEQFF.